This is a list of T cell receptor beta chains from one sample in a study of cytomegalovirus exposure and HLA in healthy donors. Generated by immunoSEQ multiplex PCR, the TCRdb table keeps only in-frame clones and is missing some. The sample holds over 150,000 clones, about four fifths seen once. Material for sequencing was PBMCs. The receptors were sampled from a man aged 50-59 years in good health and CMV-seronegative. Both conserved end residues are part of each CDR3. A D gene is named only where the DNA matches it firmly. For some rows the clone size is stated as once, few or many, or as a class when expanded; others skip it.

- | TRBJ1-3 | 15 | TRBV5-1 | TRBD1 | TGCGCCAGCAGCCCGGGACAGGGAACTGGAAACACCATATATTTT | CASSPGQGTGNTIYF
- | TRBJ1-2 | 13 | TRBV6-5 | - | TGTGCCAGCAGAACGCCAGGGACTTATGGCTACACCTTC | CASRTPGTYGYTF
- | TRBJ1-1 | 13 | TRBV9 | - | TGTGCCAGCAGCGTTGCGGGTGCCACTGAAGCTTTCTTT | CASSVAGATEAFF
- | TRBJ2-7 | 16 | TRBV7-6 | TRBD1 | TGTGCCAGCAGCTTAGGGGCCCGGGGACAGACCTACGAGCAGTACTTC | CASSLGARGQTYEQYF
- | TRBJ2-1 | 11 | TRBV20-1 | - | TGCAGTGCTTCTTGGGCAGGGCAGAGGTTCTTC | CSASWAGQRFF
once | TRBJ1-2 | 14 | TRBV28 | TRBD1 | TGTGCCAGCAGTTCGGGACAGGGTGGATATGGCTACACCTTC | CASSSGQGGYGYTF
- | TRBJ1-1 | 15 | TRBV27 | - | TGTGCCAGCAGCTCTCCGGGGGTAGGGAACACTGAAGCTTTCTTT | CASSSPGVGNTEAFF
- | TRBJ1-1 | 12 | TRBV2 | - | TGTGCCAGCAGTGGAAGCGACACTGAAGCTTTCTTT | CASSGSDTEAFF
- | TRBJ1-6 | 14 | TRBV7-3 | - | TGTGCCAGCAGCGCCCTCGGGTCCAATTCACCCCTCCACTTT | CASSALGSNSPLHF
- | TRBJ2-5 | 16 | TRBV4-3 | - | TGCGCCAGCAGCCAAGATATCGGAGGACAGCAAGAGACCCAGTACTTC | CASSQDIGGQQETQYF
- | TRBJ2-7 | 14 | TRBV18 | - | TGTGCCAGCTCACAGCCCGGACAGAACTACGAGCAGTACTTC | CASSQPGQNYEQYF
- | TRBJ2-7 | 13 | TRBV2 | - | TGTGCCAGCAGTGAATCCAGTGCGGGGGAGCAGTACTTC | CASSESSAGEQYF
- | TRBJ2-3 | 17 | TRBV7-9 | TRBD2 | TGTGCCAGCAGCCCCTCCGGACTAGCGGGATTCACAGATACGCAGTATTTT | CASSPSGLAGFTDTQYF
- | TRBJ2-6 | 16 | TRBV7-3 | - | TGTGCCAGCAGCGCCGACAGGATTCTCGGGGCCAACGTCCTGACTTTC | CASSADRILGANVLTF
once | TRBJ2-1 | 19 | TRBV5-6 | TRBD2 | TGTGCCAGCAGCTTGGATCCAGCGGGAGGGCCCAGCTCCTACAATGAGCAGTTCTTC | CASSLDPAGGPSSYNEQFF
few | TRBJ1-5 | 14 | TRBV7-2 | TRBD1 | TGTGCCAGCAGCCCGGACAGGGGCGGTCAGCCCCAGCATTTT | CASSPDRGGQPQHF
- | TRBJ2-1 | 15 | TRBV7-2 | - | TGTGCCAGCAGCTTCGGGACTCGCCTCTACAATGAGCAGTTCTTC | CASSFGTRLYNEQFF
- | TRBJ1-5 | 12 | TRBV28 | - | TGTGCCAGCAGTTTATTTCTGCAGCCCCAGCATTTT | CASSLFLQPQHF
- | TRBJ2-3 | 15 | TRBV6-4 | TRBD2 | TGTGCCAGCAGTGAGATCCTAGCGGGCACAGATACGCAGTATTTT | CASSEILAGTDTQYF
- | TRBJ2-7 | 16 | TRBV7-3 | TRBD2 | TGTGCCAGCAGCCTTTCTGCGGTAGCGGGAACCTACGAGCAGTACTTC | CASSLSAVAGTYEQYF
- | TRBJ2-2 | 13 | TRBV5-4 | - | TGTGCCAGCCACAGCTTGAACACCGGGGAGCTGTTTTTT | CASHSLNTGELFF
once | TRBJ2-1 | 16 | TRBV7-9 | - | TGTGCCAGCAGCTTAAGAGGGGGTGAACTATACAATGAGCAGTTCTTC | CASSLRGGELYNEQFF
few | TRBJ1-2 | 15 | TRBV10-1 | - | TGCGCCAGCAGTGCTCCGGGGGGACCTAACTATGGCTACACCTTC | CASSAPGGPNYGYTF
- | TRBJ2-7 | 14 | TRBV27 | - | TGTGCCAGCAGGAGAGGGCCGAGGGTAGGTGAGCAGTACTTC | CASRRGPRVGEQYF
- | TRBJ1-4 | 15 | TRBV19 | - | TGTGCCAGTAGTATGCCCCCGGGGACTAATGAAAAACTGTTTTTT | CASSMPPGTNEKLFF
- | TRBJ2-5 | 15 | TRBV5-1 | - | TGCGCCAGCAGCTTGGGGCCAGAGGGGAGGCAGACCCAGTACTTC | CASSLGPEGRQTQYF
- | TRBJ2-2 | 14 | TRBV11-1 | - | TGTGCCAGCAGCTTAGTTATGAACACCGGGGAGCTGTTTTTT | CASSLVMNTGELFF
once | TRBJ1-3 | 15 | TRBV7-8 | TRBD1 | TGTGCCAGCAGCTTAGAGAGGGGGCTCGGAAACACCATATATTTT | CASSLERGLGNTIYF
- | TRBJ2-4 | 16 | TRBV7-2 | TRBD2 | TGTGCCAGCAGCTCGGGCCAACTAGCGGGGCAAAACATTCAGTACTTC | CASSSGQLAGQNIQYF
- | TRBJ2-2 | 12 | TRBV11-2 | - | TGTGCCAGCAGGGCTGACACCGGGGAGCTGTTTTTT | CASRADTGELFF